This TCR beta chain appears in the sequencing data of a study of blood T cells in healthy people across ages. Study-wide background: The template switching approach captured approximately one barcoded beta molecule for every two T cells.

CDR3 length equals 13 residues. The germline gives CDR1 MNHNY, CDR2 SVGAGI (reference sequence). V was shortened by 11 bases and J by 3 bases, with 16 bases between the two germline ends. Caucasian individuals from Russia who were healthy and aged 6 to 90 acted as donors. The use of a sample-barcoded 5' primer and a J-beta primer mix characterized a second PCR of roughly 6 to 11 cycles. TCRdb called the 5' RACE reads again in MiXCR, with one record for every CDR3 protein. The table lists around 1,500,000 distinct CDR3 sequences, roughly 40% of them singletons. The rearrangement uses TRBV6-6 and TRBJ1-1; D gene uncertain. The TCR comes from a woman aged 18-29 years in good health. The sample taken for sequencing was blood. Written as DNA, the CDR3 is TGTGCCGCTCGACCAACTCCCCACACTGAAGCTTTCTTT. Residues: CAARPTPHTEAFF.